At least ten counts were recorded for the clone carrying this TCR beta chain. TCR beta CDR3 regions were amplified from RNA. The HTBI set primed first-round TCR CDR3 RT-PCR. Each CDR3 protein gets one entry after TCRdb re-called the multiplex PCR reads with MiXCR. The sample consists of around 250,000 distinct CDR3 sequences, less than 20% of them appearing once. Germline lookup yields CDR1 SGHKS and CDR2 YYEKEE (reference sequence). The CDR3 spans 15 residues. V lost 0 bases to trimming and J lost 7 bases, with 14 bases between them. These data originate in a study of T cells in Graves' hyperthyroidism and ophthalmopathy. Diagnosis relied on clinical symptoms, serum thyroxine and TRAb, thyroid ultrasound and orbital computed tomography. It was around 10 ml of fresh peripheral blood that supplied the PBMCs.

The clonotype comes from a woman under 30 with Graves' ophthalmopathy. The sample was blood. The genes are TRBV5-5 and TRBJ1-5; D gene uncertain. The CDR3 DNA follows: TGTGCCAGCAGCTTGGAACCCCTAAGGGCCCAGCCCCAGCATTTT. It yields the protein CASSLEPLRAQPQHF.